This T cell receptor (beta chain) comes out of a study of cytomegalovirus exposure and HLA in healthy donors. The repertoire was sequenced with immunoSEQ multiplex PCR; TCRdb's copy has only in-frame clones and lacks some. Of more than 200,000 clones listed, about 90% are singletons. This clone appeared a few times. The antigen is not known. The same CDR3 also results from other DNA sequences found in this sample. Study outcomes and limitations: Most TCR sequences proved rare, with some public TCRs found in many donors. The study put around 180 TCR beta chains on its list as cytomegalovirus-associated.

This clonotype was sampled from a man aged 18 to 29 in good health and CMV-seropositive. The sequenced sample was PBMCs.

The CDR3, as DNA: TGTGCCAGCAGTGACGGCAATCAGCCCCAGCATTTT. Translated: CASSDGNQPQHF. The chain has TRBV2 and TRBJ1-5; D unresolved. This CDR3 spans 12 amino acids. The V gene's germline CDR1 is SNHLY and CDR2 FYNNEI. Trimming took off 3 bases at V and 2 bases at J, with 2 bases between the two ends.